The sequence of this T cell receptor beta chain was determined in a study of cytomegalovirus exposure and HLA in healthy donors. Findings and limits, study-wide: Among the CMV-associated chains, a few were confirmed in vitro as specific for CMV antigens. After further analysis at a later stage, 16,951 TCR beta sequences were associated with HLA alleles at 0.05 false discovery rate.

The donors (healthy individuals) were bone marrow donors. A remark on this clone: The antigen is not known.

This PCR relied on a set of 60 Vbeta primers and 13 Jbeta primers. Authors' analysis steps: Later, an analysis found 80 million or so unique TCR beta chains, and approximately 10 million of these were shared. Clones were read by immunoSEQ multiplex PCR, and TCRdb kept only the in-frame ones, dropping some. V, J and clone size derive from that table, while D and trimming were established from the DNA sequence. The sample records some 220,000 clones, around four fifths being singletons. The TCR comes from a woman aged 55-69 years in good health and CMV-seropositive. Material for sequencing was PBMCs.

The CDR3: CASSLVGATNEKLFF. The CDR3 DNA reads as TGTGCCAGCAGCTTGGTGGGAGCAACTAATGAAAAACTGTTTTTT. The rearrangement joins TRBV5-8 to TRBJ1-4; no clear D. Between the trimmed V and J ends, which lost 0 bases and 0 bases, there was a span of 6 bases. The CDR3 is 15 amino acids. Germline values: CDR1 SGHTS, CDR2 YDEGEE. The complete variable domain, with remaining parts taken from reference TRBV5-8 and TRBJ1-4, reads EAGVTQSPTHLIKTRGQQATLRCSPISGHTSVYWYQQALGLGLQFLLWYDEGEERNRGNFPPRFSGRQFPNYSSELNVNALELEDSALYLCASSLVGATNEKLFFGSGTQLSVL.